This T cell receptor (beta chain) stems from a study of blood T cell repertoires in COVID-19. Overall study: Samples of COVID-19 (acute and convalescent) were obtained from the United States, Italy and Spain. The cDNA or gDNA used as material had been derived from T cells, B-cell-depleted T cells, or PBMCs.

This CDR3 is 20 amino acids long. The V and J ends lost 1 base and 1 base respectively, with 25 bases between them. Germline CDR1 is MNHNS and CDR2 is SASEGT. As originally analysed: Amplification from reference gene primers served as the basis for estimated nucleated cell counts. TCRdb's copy holds only in-frame clones and misses some; the assay was immunoSEQ multiplex PCR. The V and J calls and clone size were taken over from that table, and D and trimming were inferred from the DNA. Found here are over 150,000 clones, about 88% of them singletons; the top ten hold 1.5% to 2%. Sequencing was done on a sample of peripheral blood. This TCR was sampled from a man younger than 35 who had recovered from COVID-19. The chain combines TRBV6-1 with TRBJ1-1; D is possibly TRBD1 (6 bases). The CDR3 sequence: CASSEVSSVEQGSWNTEAFF. The DNA of the CDR3 is TGTGCCAGCAGTGAAGTTTCAAGCGTTGAACAGGGCAGTTGGAACACTGAAGCTTTCTTT.